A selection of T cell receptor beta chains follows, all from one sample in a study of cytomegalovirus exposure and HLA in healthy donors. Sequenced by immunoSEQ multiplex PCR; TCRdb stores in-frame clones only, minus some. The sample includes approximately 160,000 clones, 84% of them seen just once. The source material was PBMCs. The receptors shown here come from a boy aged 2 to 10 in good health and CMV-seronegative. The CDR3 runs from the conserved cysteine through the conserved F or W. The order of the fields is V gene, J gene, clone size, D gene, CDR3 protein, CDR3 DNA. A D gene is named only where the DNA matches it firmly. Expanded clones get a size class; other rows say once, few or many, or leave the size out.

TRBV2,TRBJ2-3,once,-,CASSDWGLLTDTQYF,TGTGCCAGCAGTGACTGGGGCTTACTCACAGATACGCAGTATTTT
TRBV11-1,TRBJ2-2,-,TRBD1,CASRGGRGLANTGELFF,TGTGCCAGCAGGGGGGGCAGGGGGCTTGCGAACACCGGGGAGCTGTTTTTT
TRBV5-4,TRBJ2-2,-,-,CASSSSVTGELFF,TGTGCCAGCAGTTCTAGTGTGACCGGGGAGCTGTTTTTT
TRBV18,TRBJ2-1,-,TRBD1,CASSRGQGSYNEQFF,TGTGCCAGCTCAAGGGGACAGGGTTCCTACAATGAGCAGTTCTTC
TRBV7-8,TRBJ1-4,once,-,CASSLERLTNEKLFF,TGTGCCAGCAGCTTAGAGCGGCTTACTAATGAAAAACTGTTTTTT
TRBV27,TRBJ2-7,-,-,CASSFGTGDYEQYF,TGTGCCAGCAGTTTTGGGACGGGGGACTACGAGCAGTACTTC
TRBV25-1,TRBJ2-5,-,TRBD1,CASSDPGQERETQYF,TGTGCCAGCAGTGACCCCGGACAGGAGCGAGAGACCCAGTACTTC
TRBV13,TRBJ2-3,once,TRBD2,CASSPHTLAATDTQYF,TGTGCCAGCAGCCCCCACACTCTAGCGGCCACAGATACGCAGTATTTT
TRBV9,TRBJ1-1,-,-,CASSVYSGQNTEAFF,TGTGCCAGCAGCGTATATTCAGGGCAGAACACTGAAGCTTTCTTT
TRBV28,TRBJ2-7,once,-,CASSLGSEQYF,TGTGCCAGCAGTTTGGGGAGCGAGCAGTACTTC
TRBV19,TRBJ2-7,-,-,CASSIPAGSSYEQYF,TGTGCCAGTAGTATTCCCGCGGGATCCTCCTACGAGCAGTACTTC
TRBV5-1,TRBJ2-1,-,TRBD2,CASSLRLAGGVDEQFF,TGCGCCAGCAGTTTACGACTAGCGGGAGGGGTGGATGAGCAGTTCTTC
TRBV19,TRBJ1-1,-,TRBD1,CASIKTGGNTEAFF,TGTGCCAGTATCAAGACAGGGGGAAACACTGAAGCTTTCTTT
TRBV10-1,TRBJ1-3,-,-,CASAQSSGNTIYF,TGCGCCAGCGCACAGAGCTCTGGAAACACCATATATTTT
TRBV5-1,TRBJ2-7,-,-,CASSLAGSSYEQYF,TGCGCCAGCAGCTTGGCGGGAAGCTCCTACGAGCAGTACTTC
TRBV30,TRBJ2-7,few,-,CAWRGQRPYEQYF,TGTGCCTGGAGAGGACAGCGGCCCTACGAGCAGTACTTC
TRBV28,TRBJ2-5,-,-,CASSPDRLETQYF,TGTGCCAGCAGCCCCGACAGACTAGAGACCCAGTACTTC
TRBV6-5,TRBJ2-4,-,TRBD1,CASRKQGAKNIQYF,TGTGCCAGCAGAAAACAGGGGGCCAAAAACATTCAGTACTTC
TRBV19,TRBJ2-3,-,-,CAVGQGMGDTQYF,TGTGCCGTAGGGCAGGGCATGGGTGATACGCAGTATTTT
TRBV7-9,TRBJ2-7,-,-,CASSWGDSGVSYEQYF,TGTGCCAGCAGCTGGGGGGATAGCGGTGTCTCCTACGAGCAGTACTTC
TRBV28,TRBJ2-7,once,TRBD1,CASSFGATGVLGEQYF,TGTGCCAGCAGTTTCGGGGCAACAGGGGTCTTGGGCGAGCAGTACTTC
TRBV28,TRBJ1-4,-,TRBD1,CASSSLRGRFEKLFF,TGTGCCAGCAGTTCCCTCAGGGGGCGGTTTGAAAAACTGTTTTTT
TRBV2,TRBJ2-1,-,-,CASSEWRSAGENNEQFF,TGTGCCAGCAGTGAATGGCGTTCGGCAGGGGAAAACAATGAGCAGTTCTTC
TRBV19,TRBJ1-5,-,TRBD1,CASLGQGAIRNQPQHF,TGTGCCAGCCTCGGACAGGGGGCTATACGCAATCAGCCCCAGCATTTT
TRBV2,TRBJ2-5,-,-,CASSVDYLEGLETQYF,TGTGCCAGCAGTGTCGACTACCTGGAGGGTCTAGAGACCCAGTACTTC
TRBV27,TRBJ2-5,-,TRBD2,CASSLHRGTSGIAETQYF,TGTGCCAGCAGTTTACACAGGGGGACTAGCGGGATTGCGGAGACCCAGTACTTC
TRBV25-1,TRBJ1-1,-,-,CASSDRGGTEAFF,TGTGCCAGCAGTGACCGGGGGGGCACTGAAGCTTTCTTT
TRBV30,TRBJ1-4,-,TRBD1,CAWSLTGGDAEKLFF,TGTGCCTGGAGTTTGACAGGGGGGGATGCCGAAAAACTGTTTTTT
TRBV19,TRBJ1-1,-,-,CASSAFLRAFF,TGTGCCAGTAGTGCCTTTCTTCGGGCTTTCTTT
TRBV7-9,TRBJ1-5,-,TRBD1,CASSPPGTGSQPQHF,TGTGCCAGCAGCCCGCCTGGGACAGGAAGCCAGCCCCAGCATTTT
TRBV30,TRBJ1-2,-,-,CACRGSLNYGYTF,TGTGCCTGCCGCGGCTCTCTTAACTATGGCTACACCTTC
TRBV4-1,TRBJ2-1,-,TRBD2,CASSQGLGLNEQFF,TGCGCCAGCAGCCAGGGACTAGGGTTAAATGAGCAGTTCTTC
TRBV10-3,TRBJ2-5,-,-,CAISESTGWKETQYF,TGTGCCATCAGTGAGTCGACAGGTTGGAAAGAGACCCAGTACTTC
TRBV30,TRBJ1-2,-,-,CAWSVRRAGEGYTF,TGTGCCTGGAGTGTCCGCCGGGCAGGGGAGGGCTACACCTTC
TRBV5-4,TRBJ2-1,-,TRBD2,CASRSAGVSYNEQFF,TGTGCCAGCAGGTCAGCGGGAGTCTCCTACAATGAGCAGTTCTTC
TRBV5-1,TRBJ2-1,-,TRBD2,CASSLVAPSGRGNEQFF,TGCGCCAGCAGCTTGGTAGCGCCGAGCGGGCGGGGGAATGAGCAGTTCTTC
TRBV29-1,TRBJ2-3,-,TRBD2,CSVARTSGSPDTQYF,TGCAGCGTCGCCAGGACTAGCGGGAGTCCAGATACGCAGTATTTT
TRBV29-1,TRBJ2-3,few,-,CSVEPTGIRTDTQYF,TGCAGCGTTGAGCCCACAGGGATTCGGACAGATACGCAGTATTTT
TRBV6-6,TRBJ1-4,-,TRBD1,CASSYSWTGSNEKLFF,TGTGCCAGCAGTTATTCTTGGACAGGGTCTAATGAAAAACTGTTTTTT
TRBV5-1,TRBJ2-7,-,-,CASSKQEGTYEQYF,TGCGCCAGCAGCAAACAGGAGGGGACCTACGAGCAGTACTTC
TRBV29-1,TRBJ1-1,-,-,CSTPAVGTEAFF,TGCAGCACGCCGGCGGTTGGGACTGAAGCTTTCTTT
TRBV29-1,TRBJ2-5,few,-,CSTGQAGETQYF,TGCAGCACCGGACAGGCGGGGGAGACCCAGTACTTC
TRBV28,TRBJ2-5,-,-,CASSQLRDTITYQETQYF,TGTGCCAGCAGTCAACTCCGGGACACCATTACGTACCAAGAGACCCAGTACTTC
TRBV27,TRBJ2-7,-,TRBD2,CASSFGLAGSYEQYF,TGTGCCAGCAGTTTTGGACTAGCAGGGTCCTACGAGCAGTACTTC
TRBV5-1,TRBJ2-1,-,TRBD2,CASSLRLAGTNEQFF,TGCGCCAGCAGCTTGAGACTAGCGGGGACCAATGAGCAGTTCTTC
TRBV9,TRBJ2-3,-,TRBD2,CASSARTSGISTDTQYF,TGTGCCAGCAGCGCCAGGACTAGCGGGATTAGCACAGATACGCAGTATTTT
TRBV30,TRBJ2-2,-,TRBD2,CAWKPTSAGELFF,TGTGCCTGGAAGCCAACTAGCGCCGGGGAGCTGTTTTTT
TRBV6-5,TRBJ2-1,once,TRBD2,CASSGTSGNNEQFF,TGTGCCAGCAGTGGGACTAGCGGGAACAATGAGCAGTTCTTC